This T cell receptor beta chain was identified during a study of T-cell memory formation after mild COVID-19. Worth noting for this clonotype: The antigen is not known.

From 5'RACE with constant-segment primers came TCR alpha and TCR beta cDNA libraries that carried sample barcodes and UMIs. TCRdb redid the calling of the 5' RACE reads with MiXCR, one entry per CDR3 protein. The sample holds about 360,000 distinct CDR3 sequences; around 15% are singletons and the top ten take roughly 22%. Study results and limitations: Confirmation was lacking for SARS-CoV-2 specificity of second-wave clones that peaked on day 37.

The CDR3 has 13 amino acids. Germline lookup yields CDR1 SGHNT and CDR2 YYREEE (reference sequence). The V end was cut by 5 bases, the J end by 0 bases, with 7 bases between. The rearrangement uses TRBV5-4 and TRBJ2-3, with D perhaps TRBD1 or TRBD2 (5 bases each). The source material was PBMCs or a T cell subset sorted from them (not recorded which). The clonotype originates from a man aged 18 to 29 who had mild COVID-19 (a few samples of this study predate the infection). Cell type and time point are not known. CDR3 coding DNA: TGTGCCAGCAGTCGGGACAGCACAGATACGCAGTATTTT. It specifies CASSRDSTDTQYF.